The clone carrying this T cell receptor beta chain was recorded a few times. The data originate from a study of shared clonotypes between healthy human individuals. The wider study: Each donor had three CD4 naive, three CD4 memory, two CD8 naive and one CD8 memory plate.

Every subset had its genomic DNA shared out evenly among several immunoSEQ plates. Sorted-subset replicate PCR reactions contained roughly 200 ng DNA, corresponding to about 30,000 T cell genomes. The method was immunoSEQ multiplex PCR; TCRdb's version includes in-frame clones alone and lacks a portion of them. The repertoire holds approximately 320,000 clones, with around 87% as singletons. Researchers reported that CD8 memory united CD45RO+ cells with CCR7-negative CD45RA+ TemRA cells. Sequencing was carried out using memory CD8+ T cells sorted from blood. Subset meaning: CD45RO+ cells pooled with CCR7-negative TemRA cells. This receptor was obtained from a man aged 18 to 29 in good health.

The CDR3 spells CASSLAYGDGYTF. The CDR3 DNA sequence: TGTGCCAGCAGCTTAGCCTACGGCGACGGCTACACCTTC. The chain joins TRBV7-3 to TRBJ1-2, with D hard to call. The germline V gene has CDR1 SGHTA and CDR2 FQGTGA. V was pared by 2 bases and J by 8 bases, with 12 bases between. The CDR3 totals 13 residues.